The rows below give T cell receptor beta chains drawn from one sample of a study of CXCR3-negative and CXCR3-positive naive CD8 T cells. No DNA is given; TCRdb re-called the 5' RACE reads and lists each CDR3 protein once. The sample data list about 130,000 distinct CDR3 sequences. Sequencing input: naive CXCR3- CD8+ T cells from blood. Every receptor here comes from a human donor in good health. Some clones in this sample may be carry-over from other donors' samples. CDR3s include the opening cysteine and the closing phenylalanine or tryptophan.

j_call	v_call	cdr3_aa
TRBJ1-2	TRBV29-1	CSVEGGSGYTF
TRBJ2-1	TRBV24-1	CATSDLAGTDNEQFF
TRBJ2-3	TRBV6-1	CASSDERGPRTDTQYF
TRBJ2-3	TRBV27	CASSPGGGHPDTQYF
TRBJ1-5	TRBV20-1	CSVTTPGTDYQPQDF
TRBJ1-4	TRBV29-1	CSVEKGSEGLFF
TRBJ2-1	TRBV12-3/TRBV12-4	CASSLGLRRNEQFF
TRBJ2-2	TRBV29-1	CSVEDGGWTGANTGELFF
TRBJ2-1	TRBV27	CASSSPYNEQFF
TRBJ2-5	TRBV29-1	CSVEEAGDPGETQYF
TRBJ2-1	TRBV29-1	CSVEGTSGTYNEQFF
TRBJ2-2	TRBV14	CASSHPRGQGAFTAELFF
TRBJ2-7	TRBV7-9	CASSIHQSYEQYF
TRBJ2-3	TRBV5-1	CASSLGLAESTDTQYF
TRBJ2-5	TRBV11-2	CASSSPRGGGGETQYF
TRBJ2-1	TRBV29-1	CSVRAGGNNNEQFF
TRBJ2-7	TRBV29-1	CSVDGQEPYEQYF
TRBJ2-5	TRBV5-4	CASSLVNAAGLETQYF
TRBJ1-4	TRBV7-6	CASSPGDGNNEKLFF
TRBJ2-3	TRBV28	CASTLEGREAPDTQYF
TRBJ2-1	TRBV5-6	CASRPTPGNEQFF
TRBJ2-2	TRBV5-6	CASSRGTRPPGELFF
TRBJ2-2	TRBV27	CASASGFSTGELFF
TRBJ2-3	TRBV6-2/TRBV6-3	CASSYRVDWNTDTQYF
TRBJ1-1	TRBV7-9	CASSLGGVAEAFF
TRBJ2-1	TRBV7-9	CASSLAPRIRGYNEQFF
TRBJ1-1	TRBV20-1	CSARPQTVRSTEAFF
TRBJ1-1	TRBV9	CASSVVTNTEAFF
TRBJ2-1	TRBV29-1	CSVGDSRDNEQFF
TRBJ2-5	TRBV6-5	CASSYKGGETQYF
TRBJ1-1	TRBV7-6	CASSLGRGNTEAFF
TRBJ1-6	TRBV5-6	CASSLEGMGNSPLHF
TRBJ2-1	TRBV10-3	CAISESALPDLYNEQFF
TRBJ1-5	TRBV7-2	CASSPRTDQPQHF
TRBJ2-2	TRBV28	CASSVDRSAGELFF
TRBJ2-7	TRBV7-8	CASSLSPAGGEKNEQYF
TRBJ2-1	TRBV5-1	CASSPPTSGVNNEQFF
TRBJ2-5	TRBV5-5	CASSLDDSQETQYF
TRBJ2-7	TRBV7-6	CASSPGQGGNEQYF
TRBJ1-4	TRBV21-1	CASSKMQGDEKLFF
TRBJ2-1	TRBV29-1	CSVDKAASGYNEQFF
TRBJ1-1	TRBV9	CASTLEPGSPAAFF
TRBJ2-2	TRBV29-1	CSVEVSGFDTGELFF
TRBJ2-1	TRBV29-1	CSVEGRAGGNEQFF
TRBJ2-1	TRBV3-1	CASSQRDPYNEQFF
TRBJ2-7	TRBV4-1	CASSQAQFYEQYF